A single sample is the source of the 14 T cell receptor beta chains below, sequenced in a study of read filtering for tumor transcriptome and immune sequencing. Molecular barcoded adaptors covering alpha/delta and beta/gamma chains were used on about 390 ng RNA. In TCRdb, the reads were re-called with MiXCR into one record per CDR3 protein. Of over 50,000 distinct CDR3 sequences in the sample, 14% were seen once. The sequenced material came from a population of CD138-negative cells sorted from bone marrow. The receptors originated from a donor at least 40 years old with multiple myeloma.

With regard to this clonotype: This is likely an artifact of a read error, given a far larger clone one base away. The rearrangement joins TRBV6-2 or TRBV6-3 to TRBJ2-1, with TRBD2 matching 9 bases. CDR3 size: 19 residues. The V gene end was trimmed by 5 bases and the J gene end by 6 bases; junction bases not matched to a gene: 20. CDR1 and CDR2 (germline): MNHEY, SVGEGT. The CDR3 bases are TGTGCCAGCAGTCTAAAGGGTACCAATAGCGGGAGAGCCTGCAATGAGCAGTTCTTC. Its protein product is CASSLKGTNSGRACNEQFF.

In this sample, this clonotype turned up many times. The CDR3 bases are TGTGCCAGCAGACATACCTCGGGGGTCAGCTCCTACAATGAGCAGTTCTTC. Protein sequence: CASRHTSGVSSYNEQFF. The chain combines TRBV6-2 or TRBV6-3 with TRBJ2-1, with a tentative D call TRBD2 (6 bases). Germline assignment: CDR1 MNHEY and CDR2 SVGEGT. CDR3 size: 17 residues. Trimming stripped 6 bases from V and 0 bases from J, with 18 bases between.

In its sample, this clonotype was seen a few times. CDR3 nucleotide sequence: TGTGCCAGCAGCCGGGGCGGGGGGACGGAGACCCAGTACTTC. It translates to CASSRGGGTETQYF. The rearrangement links TRBV7-9 to TRBJ2-5, with 8 nucleotides matching TRBD2. Germline CDR1 SEHNR, CDR2 FQNEAQ (reference sequence). The CDR3 has 14 amino acids. Trimming took 5 bases from V and 5 from J; bases not matched to a gene: 7.

This chain connects TRBV7-3 to TRBJ2-3; D remains ambiguous. The CDR3 is 14 residues long. Per germline, CDR1 SGHTA and CDR2 FQGTGA. V lost 5 bases and J 1 base, leaving 10 bases between the germline ends. CDR3: CASSPPKGTDTQYF. DNA of the CDR3: TGTGCCAGCAGCCCCCCTAAGGGCACAGATACGCAGTATTTT.

This clonotype occurred many times. The V gene is TRBV27, the J gene TRBJ1-5, with 7 bases that match TRBD1. The V segment lost 6 bases and the J segment 3 bases; nucleotides outside the gene matches: 8. CDR3 length: 15 residues. Germline CDR1 reads MNHEY; CDR2 reads SMNVEV (reference sequence). This chain's CDR3 is CASSPGQWDNQPQHF. The CDR3 bases are TGTGCCAGCAGCCCGGGACAGTGGGACAATCAGCCCCAGCATTTT.

This clonotype has a count of ten or more. This chain connects TRBV28 to TRBJ2-1; D not resolved. The length of the CDR3 is 16 residues. Per germline, CDR1 MDHEN and CDR2 SYDVKM. V lost 3 bases and J 1 base, leaving 13 bases between the germline ends. The CDR3 region has the DNA TGTGCCAGCAGTTTTGACGGGCGAGGTTCCTACAATGAGCAGTTCTTC. Amino acids: CASSFDGRGSYNEQFF.

At least ten counts were recorded for this clonotype. The chain is built from TRBV7-6 and TRBJ2-7; 10 bases map to TRBD2. This CDR3 spans 15 amino acids. Germline values: CDR1 SGHVS, CDR2 FNYEAQ. Unmatched junction bases numbered 4, after V lost 5 bases and J lost 0 bases. CDR3 in amino acids: CASSRTSGYSYEQYF. CDR3 sequence (DNA): TGTGCCAGCAGCAGGACTAGCGGATACTCCTACGAGCAGTACTTC.

This clonotype was counted a few times. This may be a read error, as it is one base from a much larger clone. V and J are TRBV14 and TRBJ2-1, with 7 bases fitting TRBD2. Per the germline V gene, CDR1 is SGHDN and CDR2 is FVKESK. Trimming removed 0 bases from V and 12 bases from J; junction bases left unmatched: 14. The CDR3 consists of 16 residues. CDR3 bases: TGTGCCAGCAGCCAAGAACTCGCGGGAGTGGCCCAAGGGCAGTTCTTC. This encodes CASSQELAGVAQGQFF.

This clonotype was recorded at least ten times. This chain links TRBV7-9 with TRBJ1-1; D remains unclear. Trimming cost V 0 bases and J 4 bases, with 15 bases left between them. The CDR3 is 16 amino acids. CDR1 is SEHNR, CDR2 FQNEAQ, per germline (reference sequence). CDR3 residues: CASSLAGVSLGTEAFF. The DNA of the CDR3 is TGTGCCAGCAGCTTAGCTGGGGTAAGCTTGGGCACTGAAGCTTTCTTT.

About this clonotype: Being one base from a much bigger clone, this may be a read error. This chain uses TRBV6-1 with TRBJ2-3; D is undetermined. Germline CDR1 and CDR2: MNHNS and SASEGT. The CDR3 totals 11 residues. The V and J ends lost 6 bases and 3 bases respectively, with 4 bases between them. DNA of the CDR3: TGTGCCAGCAGGGTTACAGATACGCAGTATTTT. This translates into CASRVTDTQYF.

The rearrangement joins TRBV6-1 to TRBJ2-1; TRBD2 agrees at 10 bases. Unmatched junction bases numbered 2, after V lost 6 bases and J lost 6 bases. Germline-derived CDR1 and CDR2 are MNHNS and SASEGT. The CDR3 extends over 13 amino acids. The CDR3 spells CASRLAGANEQFF. The DNA for the CDR3 is TGTGCCAGCAGGCTAGCGGGAGCCAATGAGCAGTTCTTC.

Many counts were recorded for this clonotype. V and J are TRBV4-1 and TRBJ1-2; 7 nucleotides agree with TRBD1. The CDR3 contains 14 residues. Germline CDR1 MGHRA, CDR2 YSYEKL. With 0 bases clipped from V and 4 bases from J, the junction kept 2 bases outside the gene matches. CDR3 sequence reads: CASSQDTGAYGYTF. CDR3 sequence (DNA): TGCGCCAGCAGCCAAGATACAGGGGCCTATGGCTACACCTTC.

The table lists this clonotype with many counts. The rearrangement uses TRBV27 and TRBJ2-7; 7 nucleotides align to TRBD1. CDR1 and CDR2 from the germline V gene are MNHEY and SMNVEV (reference sequence). The CDR3 has 14 residues. The V and J ends lost 5 bases and 2 bases, in that order; junction bases with no gene match: 6. CDR3 coding DNA: TGTGCCAGCAGTGACCGGGACAGAACCTACGAGCAGTACTTC. Translation: CASSDRDRTYEQYF.

This clonotype was counted many times. V usage is TRBV3-1 and J usage is TRBJ2-7, with 7 nucleotides matching TRBD2. CDR3 length equals 14 residues. The V segment lost 5 bases and the J segment 0 bases; nucleotides outside the gene matches: 4. Germline V gives CDR1 LGHDT, CDR2 YNNKEL (reference sequence). The CDR3 region has the DNA TGTGCCAGCAGCTTTAGCGGGTTCTCCTACGAGCAGTACTTC. It translates to CASSFSGFSYEQYF.